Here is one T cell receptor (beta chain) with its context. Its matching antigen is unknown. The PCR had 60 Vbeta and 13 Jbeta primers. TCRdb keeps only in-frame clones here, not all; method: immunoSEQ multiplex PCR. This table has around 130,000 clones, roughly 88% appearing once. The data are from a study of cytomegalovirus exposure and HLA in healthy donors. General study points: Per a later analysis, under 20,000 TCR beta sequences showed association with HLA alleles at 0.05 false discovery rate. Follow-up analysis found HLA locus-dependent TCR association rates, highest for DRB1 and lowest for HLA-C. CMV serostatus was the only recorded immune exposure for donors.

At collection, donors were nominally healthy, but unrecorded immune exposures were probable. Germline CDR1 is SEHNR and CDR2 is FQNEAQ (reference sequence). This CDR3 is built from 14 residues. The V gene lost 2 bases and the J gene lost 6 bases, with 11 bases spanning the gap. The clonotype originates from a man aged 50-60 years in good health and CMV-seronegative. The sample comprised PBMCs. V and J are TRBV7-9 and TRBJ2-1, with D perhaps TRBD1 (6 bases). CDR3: CASSLQGSSNEQFF. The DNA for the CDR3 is TGTGCCAGCAGCTTACAGGGGAGTTCCAATGAGCAGTTCTTC.